The rows below give T cell receptor beta chains drawn from one sample of a study of T cell changes during pregnancy in multiple sclerosis. Produced via immunoSEQ multiplex PCR; TCRdb's table is partial and in-frame only. The table records tens of thousands of clones, over 95% of them present only once. The sequencing used CD8+ T cells from peripheral blood mononuclear cells, collected after pregnancy. The source is a female donor with multiple sclerosis, enrolled in a pregnancy study. CDR3s include the opening cysteine and the closing phenylalanine or tryptophan. Fields, in order: D gene, J gene, V gene, clone size, CDR3 protein, CDR3 DNA. The D gene is left open where the match is weak. A row's size may be missing; if present it is once, few, many or a size class.

.	TRBJ2-7	TRBV7-9	.	CATAGTDGRYEQYF	TGTGCCACCGCGGGTACGGACGGACGCTACGAGCAGTACTTC
TRBD1	TRBJ2-7	TRBV6-5	few	CASSYRDSAYEQYF	TGTGCCAGCAGTTACCGGGACAGTGCCTACGAGCAGTACTTC
TRBD2	TRBJ2-7	TRBV19	.	CASSMGSGGTYEQYF	TGTGCCAGTAGTATGGGAAGCGGGGGAACCTACGAGCAGTACTTC
.	TRBJ1-4	TRBV9	.	CASSVGAFNEKLFF	TGTGCCAGCAGCGTGGGGGCTTTTAATGAAAAACTGTTTTTT
TRBD1	TRBJ1-4	TRBV11-2	.	CASSLVTGAEKLFF	TGTGCCAGCAGCTTAGTTACAGGGGCTGAAAAACTGTTTTTT
TRBD2	TRBJ2-3	TRBV29-1	.	CSAKSRGLTSGTDPSGQYF	TGCAGCGCCAAATCCCGGGGCCTGACTAGCGGGACCGATCCATCGGGGCAGTATTTT
.	TRBJ2-7	TRBV27	.	CASSFSRGDYEQYF	TGTGCCAGCAGTTTTAGCAGGGGAGACTACGAGCAGTACTTC
.	TRBJ2-7	TRBV7-9	.	CASSPRTGRYYEQYF	TGTGCCAGCAGCCCCCGCACAGGGCGCTACTACGAGCAGTACTTC
.	TRBJ2-7	TRBV27	.	CASSLMRGYEQYF	TGTGCCAGCAGTTTAATGCGGGGCTACGAGCAGTACTTC
.	TRBJ2-3	TRBV6-5	.	CASSSTDYYVWYF	TGTGCCAGCAGTTCTACTGACTATTACGTGTGGTATTTT
.	TRBJ2-1	TRBV29-1	.	CSVDEPQGNNEQFF	TGCAGCGTTGACGAACCCCAGGGGAACAATGAGCAGTTCTTC
TRBD1	TRBJ2-2	TRBV11-2	.	CASSLGTGGRELFF	TGTGCCAGCAGCTTGGGGACAGGGGGCCGGGAGCTGTTTTTT
TRBD1	TRBJ2-5	TRBV18	.	CASSPPAGGETQYF	TGTGCCAGCTCACCACCGGCAGGGGGAGAGACCCAGTACTTC
.	TRBJ2-7	TRBV7-8	.	CASSPGQSYEQYF	TGTGCCAGCAGCCCCGGACAGTCCTACGAGCAGTACTTC
.	TRBJ2-6	TRBV28	.	CASSLGETGANVLTF	TGTGCCAGCAGTTTAGGGGAGACTGGGGCCAACGTCCTGACTTTC
.	TRBJ1-2	TRBV7-9	.	CASTNSTRHYGYTF	TGTGCCAGCACGAACTCCACGCGGCACTATGGCTACACCTTC
.	TRBJ2-7	TRBV28	.	CASSFAGTYEQYF	TGTGCCAGCAGTTTCGCGGGGACCTACGAGCAGTACTTC
TRBD1	TRBJ1-5	TRBV28	.	CASSSGQVSNQPQHF	TGTGCCAGCAGTTCAGGACAGGTTAGCAATCAGCCCCAGCATTTT
.	TRBJ1-1	TRBV5-5	.	CASSFGTEGTEAFF	TGTGCCAGCAGCTTTGGTACCGAGGGCACTGAAGCTTTCTTT
TRBD1	TRBJ2-7	TRBV7-9	.	CASSARSGTGVSYEQYF	TGTGCCAGCAGCGCAAGATCCGGGACAGGGGTATCCTACGAGCAGTACTTC
.	TRBJ2-2	TRBV5-1	.	CASSFSSSEDGELFF	TGCGCCAGCAGCTTTAGTTCCAGCGAGGACGGGGAGCTGTTTTTT
.	TRBJ2-5	TRBV5-6	.	CASSLAGRGVGETQYF	TGTGCCAGCAGCTTGGCCGGCAGGGGAGTAGGAGAGACCCAGTACTTC
TRBD2	TRBJ2-3	TRBV29-1	once	CSVPTGGDSGSLSTDTQYF	TGCAGCGTCCCAACTGGGGGGGATAGCGGGAGCCTCAGCACAGATACGCAGTATTTT
.	TRBJ2-7	TRBV6-1	.	CASSVRGSTYEQYF	TGTGCCAGCAGTGTACGTGGCAGTACCTACGAGCAGTACTTC
.	TRBJ1-2	TRBV2	.	CASSEYTSTDGYTF	TGTGCCAGCAGTGAATATACCAGTACAGATGGCTACACCTTC
.	TRBJ2-2	TRBV27	.	CASSLVNGELFF	TGTGCCAGCAGTTTAGTCAACGGGGAGCTGTTTTTT
TRBD2	TRBJ2-5	TRBV13	.	CASSSTPGEFGLAGGPDLIETQYF	TGTGCCAGCAGCTCGACACCAGGGGAATTCGGACTAGCGGGAGGGCCCGACCTTATCGAGACCCAGTACTTC
.	TRBJ1-4	TRBV4-1	.	CASSQDLGGSNEKLFF	TGCGCCAGCAGCCAAGATCTTGGGGGCTCTAATGAAAAACTGTTTTTT
.	TRBJ2-7	TRBV7-9	once	CASSSPSGTKQYF	TGTGCCAGCAGCTCCCCCTCCGGGACAAAACAGTACTTC
.	TRBJ2-3	TRBV25-1	once	CASSSRDTQYF	TGTGCCAGCAGCTCTCGAGATACGCAGTATTTT
.	TRBJ2-7	TRBV28	.	CASSLLAGLHEQYF	TGTGCCAGCAGTTTATTGGCGGGACTCCACGAGCAGTACTTC
TRBD1	TRBJ2-3	TRBV30	.	CAWSAGQGTDTQYF	TGTGCCTGGAGTGCTGGACAGGGCACAGATACGCAGTATTTT
.	TRBJ2-2	TRBV7-8	.	CASGAGYAGELFF	TGTGCCAGCGGCGCGGGATACGCCGGGGAGCTGTTTTTT
TRBD1	TRBJ1-5	TRBV29-1	few	CSAGGTGQPQHF	TGCAGCGCAGGGGGGACTGGTCAGCCCCAGCATTTT
TRBD2	TRBJ2-7	TRBV28	once	CASSRLAGGPKDEQYF	TGTGCCAGCAGTCGACTAGCGGGAGGGCCAAAAGACGAGCAGTACTTC
.	TRBJ1-5	TRBV28	once	CASSLWGGGESNQPQHF	TGTGCCAGCAGTTTATGGGGGGGAGGGGAAAGCAATCAGCCCCAGCATTTT
TRBD1	TRBJ1-2	TRBV2	.	CASAQGNYGYTF	TGTGCCAGCGCACAGGGGAACTATGGCTACACCTTC
.	TRBJ2-5	TRBV13	once	CASSGRDSYQETQYF	TGTGCCAGCAGCGGCCGGGACTCCTACCAAGAGACCCAGTACTTC
TRBD2	TRBJ2-1	TRBV5-6	.	CASSLPSGLTYNEQFF	TGTGCCAGCAGCTTGCCTAGCGGGCTAACCTACAATGAGCAGTTCTTC
.	TRBJ2-5	TRBV14	once	CASSHQGIMQTQYF	TGTGCCAGCAGCCACCAGGGGATTATGCAGACCCAGTACTTC
.	TRBJ1-2	TRBV6-4	few	CASNTGMNYGYTF	TGTGCCAGCAATACAGGGATGAACTATGGCTACACCTTC
.	TRBJ2-1	TRBV19	.	CASSTSIGLSSYNEQFF	TGTGCCAGTAGTACCAGTATAGGACTTAGCTCCTACAATGAGCAGTTCTTC
TRBD2	TRBJ2-7	TRBV29-1	.	CSVGRGLAGYEQYF	TGCAGCGTTGGAAGGGGACTAGCGGGATACGAGCAGTACTTC
.	TRBJ2-7	TRBV7-9	.	CASSSGTGSEQYF	TGTGCCAGCAGCAGCGGGACAGGAAGCGAACAGTACTTC
.	TRBJ1-3	TRBV4-1	.	CASSQDGSPSGNTIYF	TGCGCCAGCAGCCAAGACGGGTCGCCCTCTGGAAACACCATATATTTT
.	TRBJ2-7	TRBV10-2	.	CASSESGLSEQYF	TGCGCCAGCAGTGAGTCCGGTCTATCCGAGCAGTACTTC
.	TRBJ2-3	TRBV19	once	CASRNDRSSTDTQYF	TGTGCCAGCCGAAACGACAGGTCTAGCACAGATACGCAGTATTTT
.	TRBJ2-1	TRBV2	.	CASSVTGTYNEQFF	TGTGCCAGCAGCGTTACCGGGACCTACAATGAGCAGTTCTTC
.	TRBJ2-1	TRBV7-6	.	CASSPMSDRPYNEQFF	TGTGCCAGCAGCCCCATGTCGGACAGACCCTACAATGAGCAGTTCTTC
.	TRBJ2-2	TRBV4-1	.	CASGGLSGVGGELFF	TGCGCCAGCGGGGGGCTAAGCGGGGTAGGCGGGGAGCTGTTTTTT
TRBD1	TRBJ1-2	TRBV2	.	CASPDRVWGYTF	TGTGCCAGCCCAGACAGGGTTTGGGGCTACACCTTC
TRBD2	TRBJ2-5	TRBV15	once	CATSNPGRVSETQYF	TGTGCCACCAGCAATCCGGGGAGGGTGTCGGAGACCCAGTACTTC
TRBD1	TRBJ2-5	TRBV7-8	.	CASSLPFGRGRGQETQYF	TGTGCCAGCAGCCTACCATTCGGCAGGGGGCGAGGGCAAGAGACCCAGTACTTC
.	TRBJ2-3	TRBV28	.	CASSLTLLTDTQYF	TGTGCCAGCAGTCTAACCCTCCTCACAGATACGCAGTATTTT